A selection of T cell receptor beta chains follows, all from one sample in a study of T cell responses to AZD1222 COVID-19 vaccine. Clones were read by immunoSEQ multiplex PCR, and TCRdb kept only the in-frame ones, dropping some. This table has approximately 74,000 clones, roughly 80% appearing once. The sequenced sample was peripheral blood, obtained 28 days after the second AZD1222 dose. The receptor source for this set is an adult who received the AZD1222 COVID-19 vaccine. Both conserved end residues are part of each CDR3. D genes are given only for firm matches. Clone size is stated in some rows and not others, as once, few, many or a class when expanded.

d_gene,v_gene,j_gene,abundance,CDR3aa,CDR3nt
-,TRBV29-1,TRBJ2-1,-,CSVLKYYNEQFF,TGCAGCGTTCTGAAATACTACAATGAGCAGTTCTTC
-,TRBV3-1/TRBV3-2,TRBJ2-2,-,CASSPWEGNTGELFF,TGTGCCAGCAGCCCTTGGGAAGGGAACACCGGGGAGCTGTTTTTT
TRBD2,TRBV5-4,TRBJ2-1,-,CASRKLAGGEQFF,TGTGCCAGCAGGAAATTAGCGGGAGGCGAGCAGTTCTTC
-,TRBV3-1/TRBV3-2,TRBJ1-6,-,CASSNMDQYSPLHF,TGTGCCAGCAGCAATATGGACCAGTATTCACCCCTCCACTTT
TRBD1,TRBV19,TRBJ1-1,-,CASSPRTGSLTEAFF,TGTGCCAGTAGTCCCCGGACAGGGAGTTTGACTGAAGCTTTCTTT
-,TRBV9,TRBJ1-1,-,CASSLDSYTEAFF,TGTGCCAGCAGCCTTGACAGCTACACTGAAGCTTTCTTT
-,TRBV5-4,TRBJ1-6,-,CASSLATDLPNSPLHF,TGTGCCAGCAGCTTGGCGACGGACCTACCCAATTCACCCCTCCACTTT
-,TRBV2,TRBJ2-3,-,CASMRGGSVDTQYF,TGTGCCAGCATGAGGGGGGGGAGCGTAGATACGCAGTATTTT
-,TRBV7-9,TRBJ2-7,-,CASSLAVSERVQYF,TGTGCCAGCAGCTTAGCGGTCAGTGAGAGGGTGCAGTACTTC
-,TRBV18,TRBJ2-7,-,CASSPPTQGSYEQYF,TGTGCCAGCTCACCACCTACGCAGGGCTCCTACGAGCAGTACTTC
-,TRBV25-1,TRBJ1-3,once,CASSEWGSSGNTIYF,TGTGCCAGCAGTGAATGGGGGAGCTCTGGAAACACCATATATTTT
-,TRBV6-1,TRBJ1-5,-,CASSEWPINQPQHF,TGTGCCAGCAGTGAATGGCCCATAAATCAGCCCCAGCATTTT
-,TRBV9,TRBJ1-1,-,CASRGFTEAFF,TGTGCCAGCAGGGGTTTTACTGAAGCTTTCTTT
-,TRBV5-8,TRBJ1-2,-,CASSPGFDYGYTF,TGTGCCAGCAGTCCAGGGTTTGACTATGGCTACACCTTC
TRBD1,TRBV19,TRBJ2-2,-,CASSPWDRGRGGELFF,TGTGCCAGTAGCCCCTGGGACAGGGGGCGCGGCGGGGAGCTGTTTTTT
-,TRBV27,TRBJ1-5,-,CASREQYSNQPQHF,TGTGCCAGCAGGGAACAGTATAGCAATCAGCCCCAGCATTTT
-,TRBV25-1,TRBJ2-7,-,CASRTGQPPYEQYF,TGTGCCAGCAGGACAGGTCAACCTCCCTACGAGCAGTACTTC
-,TRBV14,TRBJ1-2,-,CASSQEFAGLPGYTF,TGTGCCAGCAGCCAAGAGTTTGCAGGGCTCCCTGGCTACACCTTC
-,TRBV19,TRBJ2-3,-,CASRRTSTDTQYF,TGTGCCAGTAGGCGAACCAGCACAGATACGCAGTATTTT
-,TRBV7-9,TRBJ1-4,-,CASHPLFTGFNEKLFF,TGTGCCAGCCACCCCCTCTTCACAGGGTTCAATGAAAAACTGTTTTTT
-,TRBV25-1,TRBJ1-2,medium-sized,CASSFGRAQTF,TGTGCCAGCAGTTTCGGACGAGCTCAGACCTTC
-,TRBV10-3,TRBJ1-2,-,CAISGQGSVYGYTF,TGTGCCATCAGTGGCCAGGGCTCCGTCTATGGCTACACCTTC